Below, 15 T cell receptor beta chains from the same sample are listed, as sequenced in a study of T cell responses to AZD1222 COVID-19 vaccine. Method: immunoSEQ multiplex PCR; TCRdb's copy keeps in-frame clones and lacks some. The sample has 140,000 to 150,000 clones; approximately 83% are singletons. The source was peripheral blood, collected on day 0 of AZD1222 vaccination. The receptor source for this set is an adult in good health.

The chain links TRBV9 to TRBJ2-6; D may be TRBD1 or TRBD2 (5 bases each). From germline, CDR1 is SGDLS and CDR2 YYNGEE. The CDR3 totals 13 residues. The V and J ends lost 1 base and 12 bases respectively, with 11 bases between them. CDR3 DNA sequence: TGTGCCAGCAGCGTATTAGGGGACCGCGTCCTGACTTTC. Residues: CASSVLGDRVLTF.

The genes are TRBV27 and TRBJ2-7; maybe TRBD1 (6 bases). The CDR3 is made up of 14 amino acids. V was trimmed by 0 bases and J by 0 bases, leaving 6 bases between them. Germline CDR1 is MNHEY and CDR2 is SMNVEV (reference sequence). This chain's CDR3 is CASSLSGGSYEQYF. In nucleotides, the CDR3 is TGTGCCAGCAGTTTATCAGGGGGCTCCTACGAGCAGTACTTC.

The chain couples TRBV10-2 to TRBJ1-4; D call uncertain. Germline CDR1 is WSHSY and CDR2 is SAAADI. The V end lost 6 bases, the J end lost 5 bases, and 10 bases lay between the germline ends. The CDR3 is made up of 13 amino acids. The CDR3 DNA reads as TGCGCCAGCAGGGAGCCCGACAATGAAAAACTGTTTTTT. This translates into CASREPDNEKLFF.

The CDR3 is CASSRTRARYF. The DNA for the CDR3 is TGTGCCAGCAGCCGGACTAGAGCCAGGTATTTT. The chain links TRBV7-2 to TRBJ2-3; 7 bases agree with TRBD2. V trimming: 5 bases; J trimming: 14 bases; junction bases outside the gene matches: 7. Germline V gene sequence: CDR1 SGHTA, CDR2 FQGNSA. The CDR3 is 11 amino acids.

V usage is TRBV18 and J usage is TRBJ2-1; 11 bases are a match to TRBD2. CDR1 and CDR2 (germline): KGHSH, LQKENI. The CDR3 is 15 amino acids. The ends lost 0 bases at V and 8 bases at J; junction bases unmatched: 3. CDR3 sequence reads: CASSPPTSGSHEQFF. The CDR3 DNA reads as TGTGCCAGCTCACCACCAACTAGCGGGAGTCATGAGCAGTTCTTC.

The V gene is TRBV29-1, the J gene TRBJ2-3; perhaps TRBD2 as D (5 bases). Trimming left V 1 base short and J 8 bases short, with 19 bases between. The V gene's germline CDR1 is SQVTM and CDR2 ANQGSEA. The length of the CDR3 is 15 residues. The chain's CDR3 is CSVEGLAALWGTQYF. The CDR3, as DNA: TGCAGCGTTGAAGGGCTAGCTGCCCTATGGGGTACGCAGTATTTT.

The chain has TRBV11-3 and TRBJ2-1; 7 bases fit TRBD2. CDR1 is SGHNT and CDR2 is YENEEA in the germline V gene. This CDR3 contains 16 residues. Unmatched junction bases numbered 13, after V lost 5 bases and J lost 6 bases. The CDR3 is CASSASGTIEANEQFF. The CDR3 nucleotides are TGTGCCAGCAGCGCATCCGGGACTATAGAGGCCAATGAGCAGTTCTTC.

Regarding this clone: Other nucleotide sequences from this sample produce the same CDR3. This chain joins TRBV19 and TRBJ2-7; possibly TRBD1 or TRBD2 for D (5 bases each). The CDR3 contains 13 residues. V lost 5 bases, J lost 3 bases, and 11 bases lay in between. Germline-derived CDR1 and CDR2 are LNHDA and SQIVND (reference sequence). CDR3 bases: TGTGCCAGTAGTCCGGGACGGGTCTACGAGCAGTACTTC. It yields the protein CASSPGRVYEQYF.

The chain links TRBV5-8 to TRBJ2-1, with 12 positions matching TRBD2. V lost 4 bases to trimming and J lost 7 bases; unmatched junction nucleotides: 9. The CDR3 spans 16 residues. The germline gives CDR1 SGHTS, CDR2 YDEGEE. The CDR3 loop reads CASSNGLAGNMNEQFF. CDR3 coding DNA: TGTGCCAGCAGCAATGGACTAGCGGGAAATATGAATGAGCAGTTCTTC.

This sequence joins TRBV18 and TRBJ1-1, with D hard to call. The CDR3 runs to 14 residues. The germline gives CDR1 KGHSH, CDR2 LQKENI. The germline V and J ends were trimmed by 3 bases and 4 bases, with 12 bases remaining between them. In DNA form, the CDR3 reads TGTGCCAGCTCACCTACAGCTTGGAGCACTGAAGCTTTCTTT. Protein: CASSPTAWSTEAFF.

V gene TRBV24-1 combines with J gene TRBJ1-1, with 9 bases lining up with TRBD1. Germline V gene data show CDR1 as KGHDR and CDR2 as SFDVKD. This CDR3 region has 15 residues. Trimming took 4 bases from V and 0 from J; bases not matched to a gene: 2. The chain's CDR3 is CATSDGQGLNTEAFF. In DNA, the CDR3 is TGTGCCACCAGTGACGGACAGGGGTTGAACACTGAAGCTTTCTTT.

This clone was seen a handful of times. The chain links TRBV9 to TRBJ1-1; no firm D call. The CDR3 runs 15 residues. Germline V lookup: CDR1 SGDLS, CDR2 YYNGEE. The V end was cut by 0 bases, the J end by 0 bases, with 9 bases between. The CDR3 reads CASSVGPHMNTEAFF. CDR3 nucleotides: TGTGCCAGCAGCGTAGGACCGCACATGAACACTGAAGCTTTCTTT.

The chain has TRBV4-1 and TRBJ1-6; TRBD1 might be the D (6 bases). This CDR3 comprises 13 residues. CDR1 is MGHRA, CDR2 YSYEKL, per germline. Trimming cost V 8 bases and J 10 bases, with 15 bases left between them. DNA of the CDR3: TGCGCCAGCCGAGGGGGGGTCACCTCACCCCTCCACTTT. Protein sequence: CASRGGVTSPLHF.

DNA of the CDR3: TGTGCCAGCAACCCCGGGACAGGGCTCTATGGCTACACCTTC. It encodes CASNPGTGLYGYTF. The chain links TRBV6-5 to TRBJ1-2, with 9 bases lining up with TRBD1. From germline, CDR1 is MNHEY and CDR2 SVGAGI. The CDR3 is made up of 14 amino acids. The V gene end was trimmed by 7 bases and the J gene end by 4 bases; junction bases not matched to a gene: 7.

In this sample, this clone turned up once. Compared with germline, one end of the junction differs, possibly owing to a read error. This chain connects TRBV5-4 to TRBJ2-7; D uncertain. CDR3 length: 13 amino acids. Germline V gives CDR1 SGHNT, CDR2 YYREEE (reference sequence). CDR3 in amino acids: CASSPDPSNEQYF. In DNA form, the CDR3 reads TGTGCCAGCAGCCCAGACCCCTCCAACGAGCAGTACTTC.